The 27 T cell receptor beta chains listed next were all sequenced from one sample in a study of lymphopenia after photon versus proton radiotherapy. Only in-frame clones appear in the TCRdb table, and some are missing; sequencing was by immunoSEQ multiplex PCR. The sample carries more than 20,000 clones, 85% recorded once. The material sequenced was peripheral blood, taken from a patient treated with photon-based radiotherapy. The source is a man in his 60s with pancreatic cancer.

The J gene is TRBJ2-3, the V gene TRBV10-3; TRBD1 or TRBD2 may be the D gene (5 bases each). CDR1 and CDR2 (germline): ENHRY, SYGVKD. The CDR3 is made up of 15 amino acids. V was trimmed by 2 bases and J by 4 bases, leaving 13 bases between them. The CDR3 loop reads CAISERGAQADTQYF. In DNA, the CDR3 is TGTGCCATCAGTGAGCGGGGCGCCCAAGCAGATACGCAGTATTTT.

The rearrangement links TRBV5-4 to TRBJ1-3; TRBD1 is a possible D gene (5 bases). The CDR3 has 14 residues. Germline V CDR1 and CDR2: SGHNT, YYREEE (reference sequence). V lost 0 bases, J lost 7 bases, and 11 bases lay in between. CDR3 coding DNA: TGTGCCAGCAGCTTGGGGGACCGAAGGAACACCATATATTTT. As protein: CASSLGDRRNTIYF.

The chain joins TRBV5-1 to TRBJ1-3; 8 bases line up with TRBD1. Germline CDR1 SGHRS, CDR2 YFSETQ. V was clipped by 3 bases and J by 0 bases; unmatched bases: 5. The CDR3 has 16 residues. The CDR3 coding sequence is TGCGCCAGCAGCTCCCAGGGGGCAAGCTCTGGAAACACCATATATTTT. Translation: CASSSQGASSGNTIYF.

The chain recombines TRBV6-1 with TRBJ1-1; 8 nucleotides line up with TRBD1. Trimming took 6 bases from V and 4 from J; bases not matched to a gene: 7. CDR3 size: 14 residues. Germline lookup yields CDR1 MNHNS and CDR2 SASEGT. CDR3 residues: CASRRTGIPTEAFF. CDR3 in DNA: TGTGCCAGCAGACGGACAGGGATTCCCACTGAAGCTTTCTTT.

This clone is a singleton in its sample. The rearrangement links TRBV7-2 to TRBJ1-3, with 8 nucleotides matching TRBD1. CDR1 SGHTA and CDR2 FQGNSA come from the germline V gene. This CDR3 comprises 15 residues. V dropped 5 bases and J dropped 4; count of bases not matched to a gene: 7. This CDR3 reads CASSPRTGRGNTIYF. In DNA form, the CDR3 reads TGTGCCAGCAGCCCGAGGACAGGGAGGGGAAACACCATATATTTT.

The rearrangement links TRBV7-9 to TRBJ1-1; D not resolved. CDR1 SEHNR and CDR2 FQNEAQ come from the germline V gene (reference sequence). The CDR3 is 12 amino acids. V was pared by 2 bases and J by 1 base, with 2 bases between. Here the CDR3 reads CASSLTNTEAFF. In nucleotides, the CDR3 is TGTGCCAGCAGCTTAACGAACACTGAAGCTTTCTTT. The full variable domain, its missing parts supplied by reference TRBV7-9 and TRBJ1-1, is DTGVSQNPRHKITKRGQNVTFRCDPISEHNRLYWYRQTLGQGPEFLTYFQNEAQLEKSRLLSDRFSAERPKGSFSTLEIQRTEQGDSAMYLCASSLTNTEAFFGQGTRLTVV.

This chain links TRBV5-1 with TRBJ1-1, with 10 bases lining up with TRBD1. The V segment lost 3 bases and the J segment 3 bases; nucleotides outside the gene matches: 5. The CDR3 length is 15 residues. CDR1 is SGHRS, CDR2 YFSETQ, per germline. CDR3 region: CASSSPDRGHTEAFF. The DNA of the CDR3 is TGCGCCAGCAGCTCCCCTGACAGGGGGCACACTGAAGCTTTCTTT. Full variable domain (rest looked up from reference TRBV5-1 and TRBJ1-1): KAGVTQTPRYLIKTRGQQVTLSCSPISGHRSVSWYQQTPGQGLQFLFEYFSETQRNKGNFPGRFSGRQFSNSRSEMNVSTLELGDSALYLCASSSPDRGHTEAFFGQGTRLTVV.

The V and J genes are TRBV7-9 and TRBJ1-1; D not certain. CDR3 length: 13 amino acids. Germline V lookup: CDR1 SEHNR, CDR2 FQNEAQ (reference sequence). V was pared by 8 bases and J by 4 bases, with 14 bases between. The CDR3 nucleotides read TGTGCCAGCCGCTCCGCAGTTGTCACTGAAGCTTTCTTT. It encodes CASRSAVVTEAFF.

The rearrangement links TRBV5-6 to TRBJ2-5; D is tentatively TRBD1 or TRBD2 (5 bases each). Germline V gene lookup returns CDR1 SGHDT and CDR2 YYEEEE. The germline V and J ends were trimmed by 2 bases and 5 bases, with 13 bases remaining between them. There are 14 residues in the CDR3. CDR3 residues: CASSFNEGWETQYF. CDR3 in DNA: TGTGCCAGCAGCTTCAATGAGGGGTGGGAGACCCAGTACTTC.

This chain uses TRBV30 with TRBJ1-2, with D possibly being TRBD1 (5 bases). The germline gives CDR1 GTSNPN, CDR2 SVGIG (reference sequence). The CDR3 contains 14 residues. V dropped 4 bases and J dropped 0 bases, with 12 bases sitting between them. CDR3 protein: CAWTRDGPNYGYTF. Written as DNA, the CDR3 is TGTGCCTGGACCCGGGACGGACCTAACTATGGCTACACCTTC.

The chain carries TRBV19 and TRBJ2-1, with D maybe TRBD2 (5 bases). Germline CDR1 LNHDA, CDR2 SQIVND (reference sequence). This CDR3 has 15 residues. Deletions cut 4 bases from V and 4 bases from J, with 14 bases between. The CDR3 sequence is CASSSQEREYNEQFF. Written as DNA, the CDR3 is TGTGCCAGTAGTAGTCAGGAACGGGAATACAATGAGCAGTTCTTC.

The genes are TRBV6-1 and TRBJ1-5, with TRBD1 identical over 8 bases. This CDR3 contains 14 residues. The trim removed 6 bases at V and 4 bases at J, leaving 5 bases unmatched. The germline V gene has CDR1 MNHNS and CDR2 SASEGT. CDR3 in DNA: TGTGCCAGCAGGGCAGGGGGCGTAAATCAGCCCCAGCATTTT. Encoded protein: CASRAGGVNQPQHF.

V is TRBV10-1 and J is TRBJ2-5; tentative D call: TRBD2 (7 bases). The V end lost 6 bases, the J end lost 2 bases, and 25 bases lay between the germline ends. Germline-derived CDR1 and CDR2 are WNHNN and SYGVQD (reference sequence). The CDR3 spans 18 residues. CDR3: CASRNPGRTGGRQETQYF. The CDR3 nucleotides are TGCGCCAGCAGGAATCCCGGGAGAACGGGGGGCCGACAAGAGACCCAGTACTTC.

CDR3 bases: TGCAGTGCTCTCAGGGGGAGCGAGCAGTACTTC. Its protein is CSALRGSEQYF. The chain joins TRBV20-1 to TRBJ2-5; TRBD1 matches 7 bases. The end of the DNA fits TRBJ2-7 better, so the J call may be wrong. The CDR3 covers 11 residues. Germline V gene lookup returns CDR1 DFQATT and CDR2 SNEGSKA (reference sequence).

The V call is TRBV7-9, the J call TRBJ1-2; no clear D gene. The length of the CDR3 is 14 residues. The germline V gene has CDR1 SEHNR and CDR2 FQNEAQ (reference sequence). V gave up 2 bases and J gave up 5 bases, with 12 bases separating them. The CDR3 here is CASSLRESVYGYTF. The CDR3 DNA sequence: TGTGCCAGCAGCTTAAGGGAATCGGTTTATGGCTACACCTTC.

The chain couples TRBV18 to TRBJ1-1, with TRBD1 identical over 8 bases. Germline CDR1 reads KGHSH; CDR2 reads LQKENI. With 2 bases clipped from V and 7 bases from J, the junction kept 3 bases outside the gene matches. The CDR3 is made up of 13 amino acids. The CDR3 region is CASSPDGQGEAFF. Written as DNA, the CDR3 is TGTGCCAGCTCACCAGACGGACAGGGTGAAGCTTTCTTT.

The chain joins TRBV11-1 to TRBJ2-7; D gene uncertain. Trimming stripped 5 bases from V and 2 bases from J, with 19 bases between. Germline loops: CDR1 SGHAT, CDR2 FQDESV (reference sequence). The CDR3 extends over 16 amino acids. CDR3 sequence (DNA): TGTGCCAGCAGCCAGAAAGGACGAGGATTAACCTACGAGCAGTACTTC. Residues: CASSQKGRGLTYEQYF.

This chain joins TRBV14 and TRBJ1-2; D is possibly TRBD1 (5 bases). The V gene's germline CDR1 is SGHDN and CDR2 FVKESK. The CDR3 covers 13 residues. Trimming removed 1 base at V and 8 bases at J, with 11 bases between. CDR3 nucleotides: TGTGCCAGCAGCCAAGGGCAGGGTATAGGCTACACCTTC. Protein product: CASSQGQGIGYTF.

CDR3 protein: CASSYYGTEGETQYF. CDR3 DNA: TGTGCCAGCAGTTACTACGGGACGGAAGGGGAGACCCAGTACTTC. The chain couples TRBV6-5 to TRBJ2-5, with D perhaps given as TRBD1 or TRBD2 (5 bases each). The ends were cut back, 1 base at V and 5 bases at J, with 14 bases in the middle. Germline lookup yields CDR1 MNHEY and CDR2 SVGAGI. The CDR3 covers 15 residues.

V gene TRBV4-2 combines with J gene TRBJ1-2; 10 bases are shared with TRBD1. V gave up 5 bases and J gave up 4 bases; unmatched junction bases: 7. The CDR3 runs 15 residues. The V gene's germline CDR1 is LGHNA and CDR2 YNFKEQ. For the CDR3, the DNA is TGTGCCAGCAGCTCCATGGGACAGGGGTCCTATGGCTACACCTTC. Its translation is CASSSMGQGSYGYTF.

This clone showed up just once. The V and J genes are TRBV6-1 and TRBJ2-5; no definite D call. The CDR3 loop spans 17 amino acids. From germline, CDR1 is MNHNS and CDR2 SASEGT. V shed 2 bases and J shed 0 bases, with 16 bases lying between them. The CDR3 loop reads CASSERRLVRYQETQYF. CDR3 bases: TGTGCCAGCAGTGAACGCAGGCTTGTCCGCTACCAAGAGACCCAGTACTTC.

V usage is TRBV11-2 and J usage is TRBJ2-2; D may match TRBD1 or TRBD2 (5 bases each). There are 15 residues in the CDR3. CDR1 is SGHAT and CDR2 is FQNNGV in the germline V gene. V was pared by 5 bases and J by 6 bases, with 16 bases between. The CDR3 DNA reads as TGTGCCAGCAGCGCCTTCTTCGGGGCCGCCGGGGAGCTGTTTTTT. This sequence encodes CASSAFFGAAGELFF.

V usage is TRBV30 and J usage is TRBJ2-7; D is perhaps TRBD2 (6 bases). The germline V gene has CDR1 GTSNPN and CDR2 SVGIG (reference sequence). There are 14 residues in the CDR3. V was pared by 4 bases and J by 6 bases, with 19 bases between. CDR3 DNA: TGTGCCTGGAACGAACTAGCCACAACGAGCGAGCAGTACTTC. This gives the protein CAWNELATTSEQYF.

V and J are TRBV30 and TRBJ1-5; D might be TRBD1 (5 bases). This CDR3 spans 15 amino acids. From germline, CDR1 is GTSNPN and CDR2 SVGIG (reference sequence). Trimming shortened V by 3 bases and J by 5 bases, and 17 bases separated the two germline ends. In DNA, the CDR3 is TGTGCCTGGAGCAACGGGGGAGGGAAATATCAGCCCCAGCATTTT. Its translation: CAWSNGGGKYQPQHF.

The chain has TRBV5-1 and TRBJ1-2; a possible D gene is TRBD1 (5 bases). The germline gives CDR1 SGHRS, CDR2 YFSETQ. This CDR3 is 15 amino acids long. V lost 0 bases, J lost 3 bases, and 12 bases lay in between. The CDR3 loop reads CASSLGQGRDYGYTF. The CDR3 coding sequence is TGCGCCAGCAGCTTGGGTCAGGGTCGGGACTATGGCTACACCTTC.

This rearrangement joins TRBV5-1 to TRBJ1-3; 7 nucleotides line up with TRBD1. Germline V gives CDR1 SGHRS, CDR2 YFSETQ. CDR3 length: 16 residues. V was clipped by 3 bases and J by 0 bases; unmatched bases: 6. The CDR3 DNA is TGCGCCAGCAGCTCCAGAGGGACAGCCTCTGGAAACACCATATATTTT. Protein sequence: CASSSRGTASGNTIYF. Full variable domain (outside the CDR3, taken from reference TRBV5-1 and TRBJ1-3): KAGVTQTPRYLIKTRGQQVTLSCSPISGHRSVSWYQQTPGQGLQFLFEYFSETQRNKGNFPGRFSGRQFSNSRSEMNVSTLELGDSALYLCASSSRGTASGNTIYFGEGSWLTVV.

The chain couples TRBV4-1 to TRBJ2-3, with 8 positions matching TRBD2. With V trimmed by 8 bases and J by 0 bases, 1 base remained unmatched. This CDR3 spans 13 amino acids. Germline V gene sequence: CDR1 MGHRA, CDR2 YSYEKL. The DNA of the CDR3 is TGCGCCAGCGGACTAGCCAGCACAGATACGCAGTATTTT. It codes for CASGLASTDTQYF.